The source of this T cell receptor beta chain is a study of CD8+CD57+ T cells in acquired aplastic anemia. Study-level background: Sorted CD4+ and CD8+ cells gave an average of roughly 3.5 ug of DNA.

Findings of the study overall: Both patients and controls carried the same twenty-nine CD8+ CDR3 sequences.

Genomic DNA provided the template from which TCR beta VDJ and CDR3 profiles were obtained. TCRdb reprocessed the reads with MiXCR, giving one entry per CDR3 protein. The sample contains a few hundred thousand distinct CDR3 sequences, about half of which appear only once. Only patients with CD8+CD57+ cell expansion on flow cytometry were chosen for sequencing. Therapy had not been given to patients before blood sampling. This clonotype was observed a few times. Its specificity is unknown. The CDR3 is made up of 14 amino acids. The ends were cut back, 6 bases at V and 2 bases at J, with 14 bases in the middle. Germline V lookup: CDR1 SGHVT, CDR2 SQSDAQ.

The sequenced sample was sorted CD4+, CD8+, or CD8+CD57+ T cells (not recorded which) from PBMCs. This clonotype was obtained from a human donor with aplastic anemia. V and J are TRBV7-4 and TRBJ2-7; tentatively, D is TRBD2 (6 bases). This CDR3 reads CASSGRQGTYEQYF. For the CDR3, the DNA is TGTGCCAGCAGTGGGAGGCAGGGTACCTACGAGCAGTACTTC. Supplemented by reference TRBV7-4 and TRBJ2-7, the full variable domain reads GAGVSQSPRYKVAKRGRDVALRCDSISGHVTLYWYRQTLGQGSEVLTYSQSDAQRDKSGRPSGRFSAERPERSVSTLKIQRTEQGDSAVYLCASSGRQGTYEQYFGPGTRLTVT.